A single sample is the source of the 32 T cell receptor beta chains below, sequenced in a study of blood T cell repertoires in COVID-19. Data came from immunoSEQ multiplex PCR; TCRdb stores just in-frame clones and leaves some out. The table lists 200,000 to 250,000 clones, 84% of them singletons. The specimen was peripheral blood. The receptors shown here come from a woman aged 60-75 years who had recovered from COVID-19.

The chain recombines TRBV19 with TRBJ2-3; 9 nucleotides match TRBD1. Germline V gene sequence: CDR1 LNHDA, CDR2 SQIVND (reference sequence). The CDR3 runs to 18 residues. V dropped 4 bases and J dropped 5; count of bases not matched to a gene: 16. The CDR3 DNA follows: TGTGCCAGTAGTAAAAGGAACAGGGGGCGAGGCCGAGGAGATACGCAGTATTTT. This encodes CASSKRNRGRGRGDTQYF.

In its sample, this clone was seen once. The germline gene is not matched at one end of the junction; a read error may be the cause. The rearrangement joins TRBV5-1 to TRBJ2-7; maybe TRBD2 (5 bases). This CDR3 is 13 amino acids long. Germline lookup yields CDR1 SGHRS and CDR2 YFSETQ. The CDR3, as DNA: TGCGCCACCAGCTCCGGGAACTCCTACGAGCAGTACTTC. Its translation is CATSSGNSYEQYF.

The chain combines TRBV27 with TRBJ1-5, with D maybe TRBD1 (6 bases). In germline, CDR1 is MNHEY, CDR2 SMNVEV (reference sequence). The CDR3 loop spans 13 amino acids. V gave up 8 bases and J gave up 6 bases, with 14 bases separating them. The CDR3: CASGSGVVQPQHF. CDR3 nucleotides: TGTGCCAGCGGCTCAGGGGTCGTTCAGCCCCAGCATTTT.

This chain links TRBV7-9 with TRBJ2-7; TRBD1 agrees at 8 bases. Germline V gene data show CDR1 as SEHNR and CDR2 as FQNEAQ (reference sequence). V was clipped by 3 bases and J by 3 bases; unmatched bases: 4. The CDR3 consists of 14 residues. The CDR3 loop reads CASSFQGAGYEQYF. In DNA, the CDR3 is TGTGCCAGCAGCTTCCAGGGGGCAGGCTACGAGCAGTACTTC.

V usage is TRBV7-6 and J usage is TRBJ1-1; 11 bases match TRBD1. This CDR3 contains 16 residues. The germline gives CDR1 SGHVS, CDR2 FNYEAQ. Unmatched junction bases numbered 6, after V lost 0 bases and J lost 6 bases. CDR3 loop: CASSLAVPGQGAEAFF. CDR3 coding DNA: TGTGCCAGCAGCTTAGCAGTACCGGGACAGGGGGCTGAAGCTTTCTTT.

V and J are TRBV7-9 and TRBJ2-3, with TRBD2 as a possible D gene (5 bases). CDR1 and CDR2 (germline): SEHNR, FQNEAQ (reference sequence). There are 14 residues in the CDR3. V was pared by 3 bases and J by 6 bases, with 13 bases between. The CDR3 DNA is TGTGCCAGCAGCTTTTCGGGGTACGCCGATACGCAGTATTTT. Translated, it gives CASSFSGYADTQYF.

This chain links TRBV6-6 with TRBJ1-5, with D unclear. Germline lookup yields CDR1 MNHNY and CDR2 SVGAGI (reference sequence). The CDR3 runs 12 residues. V dropped 10 bases and J dropped 7 bases, with 14 bases sitting between them. CDR3 bases: TGTGCCACTCGCGGGGAGTTGCAGCCCCAGCATTTT. Translation: CATRGELQPQHF.

The rearrangement uses TRBV30 and TRBJ1-4, with D perhaps matching TRBD1 (6 bases). Trimming stripped 5 bases from V and 7 bases from J, with 17 bases between. There are 14 residues in the CDR3. CDR1 GTSNPN and CDR2 SVGIG come from the germline V gene (reference sequence). The CDR3 protein is CAWGDRLLLEKLFF. The CDR3 bases are TGTGCCTGGGGAGACAGGCTGCTCCTTGAAAAACTGTTTTTT.

The rearrangement uses TRBV2 and TRBJ2-3; 8 positions match TRBD2. The CDR3 runs to 15 residues. With 4 bases clipped from V and 1 base from J, the junction kept 4 bases outside the gene matches. The V gene's germline CDR1 is SNHLY and CDR2 FYNNEI. The CDR3 DNA reads as TGTGCCAGCAGTGGGCGGGGGGCGCGCACAGATACGCAGTATTTT. Its protein is CASSGRGARTDTQYF.

The chain employs TRBV7-8 and TRBJ1-6; D gene uncertain. Trimming took 5 bases from V and 3 from J, leaving 17 bases between them. The CDR3 is made up of 17 amino acids. Per the germline V gene, CDR1 is SGHVS and CDR2 is FQNEAQ. The CDR3 DNA is TGTGCCAGCAGCCCCACCCGACTGCCCTTCTATAATTCACCCCTCCACTTT. Residues: CASSPTRLPFYNSPLHF.

The V call is TRBV10-1, the J call TRBJ1-2; D perhaps matches TRBD1 (5 bases). CDR1 and CDR2 from the germline V gene are WNHNN and SYGVQD (reference sequence). V lost 11 bases to trimming and J lost 2 bases, with 12 bases between them. There are 12 residues in the CDR3. CDR3 region: CADGGINYGYTF. In nucleotides, the CDR3 is TGCGCCGACGGGGGGATCAACTATGGCTACACCTTC.

The chain couples TRBV9 to TRBJ1-2, with unresolved D. This CDR3 has 12 residues. Germline V gene data show CDR1 as SGDLS and CDR2 as YYNGEE. V lost 0 bases to trimming and J lost 7 bases, with 7 bases between them. The CDR3 loop reads CASSVEGGGYTF. The CDR3 region has the DNA TGTGCCAGCAGCGTAGAGGGAGGTGGCTACACCTTC.

V is TRBV11-3 and J is TRBJ2-3, with 7 bases identical to TRBD2. This CDR3 has 14 amino acids. The V segment lost 8 bases and the J segment 1 base; nucleotides outside the gene matches: 6. CDR1 and CDR2 from the germline V gene are SGHNT and YENEEA. CDR3 region: CASGWAGGTDTQYF. DNA of the CDR3: TGTGCCAGCGGATGGGCGGGGGGCACAGATACGCAGTATTTT. The whole variable domain, filled in from reference TRBV11-3 and TRBJ2-3, reads EAGVVQSPRYKIIEKKQPVAFWCNPISGHNTLYWYLQNLGQGPELLIRYENEEAVDDSQLPKDRFSAERLKGVDSTLKIQPAELGDSAVYLCASGWAGGTDTQYFGPGTRLTVL.

The chain links TRBV19 to TRBJ1-1; D uncertain. CDR1 LNHDA and CDR2 SQIVND come from the germline V gene (reference sequence). Trimming took 3 bases from V and 3 from J, leaving 11 bases between them. The CDR3 runs to 14 residues. CDR3 DNA sequence: TGTGCCAGTAGTATGGCAGTTGGTGACACTGAAGCTTTCTTT. Translation gives CASSMAVGDTEAFF.

The chain employs TRBV4-1 and TRBJ2-5, with D possibly TRBD2 on 7 matching bases. Germline V gives CDR1 MGHRA, CDR2 YSYEKL. The CDR3 consists of 15 residues. The germline V and J ends were trimmed by 4 bases and 0 bases, with 12 bases remaining between them. The CDR3 coding sequence is TGCGCCAGCAGCCTCAAGGGGGGGCACCAAGAGACCCAGTACTTC. Amino acids: CASSLKGGHQETQYF.

V is TRBV7-2 and J is TRBJ2-7, with TRBD2 as a possible D gene (5 bases). This CDR3 has 15 amino acids. The germline V and J ends were trimmed by 1 base and 1 base, with 11 bases remaining between them. CDR1 is SGHTA, CDR2 FQGNSA, per germline. CDR3 in DNA: TGTGCCAGCAGCTTAGGGGCGGGCCTTTCCTACGAGCAGTACTTC. Amino acids: CASSLGAGLSYEQYF.

Points on this clone: The same CDR3 arises from other DNA sequences in this sample as well. The V call is TRBV12-3 or TRBV12-4, the J call TRBJ2-5, with a weak D call TRBD1 (6 bases). This CDR3 spans 13 amino acids. The V end was cut by 6 bases, the J end by 2 bases, with 10 bases between. CDR3 residues: CASSPGQQETQYF. CDR3 bases: TGTGCCAGCAGCCCAGGACAGCAAGAGACCCAGTACTTC.

The chain uses TRBV7-9 and TRBJ2-1; D gene ambiguous. V was pared by 6 bases and J by 7 bases, with 13 bases between. CDR1 and CDR2 (germline): SEHNR, FQNEAQ (reference sequence). The CDR3 sequence is 13 residues long. The CDR3 is CASSRDWSNEQFF. The CDR3 DNA follows: TGTGCCAGCAGTCGCGACTGGAGTAATGAGCAGTTCTTC.

This sequence joins TRBV18 and TRBJ2-7; 10 positions match TRBD1. CDR3 size: 16 residues. The V and J ends lost 3 bases and 3 bases, in that order; junction bases with no gene match: 8. The germline V gene has CDR1 KGHSH and CDR2 LQKENI. CDR3 nucleotide sequence: TGTGCCAGCTCACCTTCCGGGACAGGGGACGTCTACGAGCAGTACTTC. Amino acid sequence: CASSPSGTGDVYEQYF.

The chain is built from TRBV5-4 and TRBJ2-3, with unresolved D. The germline V gene encodes CDR1 SGHNT and CDR2 YYREEE (reference sequence). Trimming cost V 1 base and J 2 bases, with 14 bases left between them. The CDR3 is 16 amino acids. In nucleotides, the CDR3 is TGTGCCAGCAGCTTGACCCTCGATAGCACCACAGATACGCAGTATTTT. This codes for CASSLTLDSTTDTQYF.

The chain couples TRBV5-1 to TRBJ1-1, with D unclear. The CDR3 sequence is 14 residues long. V was pared by 0 bases and J by 3 bases, with 9 bases between. CDR1 is SGHRS, CDR2 YFSETQ, per germline. In DNA form, the CDR3 reads TGCGCCAGCAGCTTGGGGCAGGCCCACACTGAAGCTTTCTTT. This gives the protein CASSLGQAHTEAFF.

DNA for the CDR3: TGTGCCAGTAGTAATCCGACAGGGGGCAAGGAGACCCAGTACTTC. It encodes CASSNPTGGKETQYF. The J gene is TRBJ2-5, the V gene TRBV19; 10 positions agree with TRBD1. Germline V gene data show CDR1 as LNHDA and CDR2 as SQIVND (reference sequence). There are 15 residues in the CDR3. Trimming took 4 bases from V and 5 from J; bases not matched to a gene: 7.

This chain joins TRBV2 and TRBJ1-2; 8 bases fit TRBD1. The V gene end was trimmed by 0 bases and the J gene end by 8 bases; junction bases not matched to a gene: 5. Germline V gene sequence: CDR1 SNHLY, CDR2 FYNNEI. There are 14 residues in the CDR3. CDR3 sequence (DNA): TGTGCCAGCAGTGAAGCGACAGGGGAGAGCGGCTACACCTTC. It encodes CASSEATGESGYTF.

This clone came up a few times. The chain joins TRBV9 to TRBJ1-2; D call uncertain. The germline CDR1 and CDR2 sequences are SGDLS and YYNGEE. Trimming removed 0 bases from V and 4 bases from J, with 7 bases in between. This CDR3 has 13 amino acids. The DNA of the CDR3 is TGTGCCAGCAGCGTAGACAGTAGCTATGGCTACACCTTC. Translated: CASSVDSSYGYTF.

The chain recombines TRBV21-1 with TRBJ2-7; the table names TRBD1, a call not compared with the DNA. TRBV21-1 is a recognized pseudogene. The CDR3 is made up of 12 amino acids. CDR3 loop: CASSRPSYEQYF. CDR3 nucleotide sequence: TGTGCCAGCAGCAGGCCTTCCTACGAGCAGTACTTC.

The chain joins TRBV5-1 to TRBJ2-7, with D unresolved. Trimming pared 2 bases from V and 3 bases from J, leaving 9 bases between. The CDR3 loop spans 13 amino acids. The germline CDR1 and CDR2 sequences are SGHRS and YFSETQ. The CDR3 region has the DNA TGCGCCAGCAGCTTCGACTTAGACTACGAGCAGTACTTC. It codes for CASSFDLDYEQYF.

This chain links TRBV7-2 with TRBJ2-5, with D tentatively TRBD2 (5 bases). V was clipped by 5 bases and J by 4 bases, with 17 bases between them. The CDR3 runs 15 residues. Looked up from germline, CDR1 is SGHTA and CDR2 is FQGNSA. CDR3 nucleotides: TGTGCCAGCAGCCTTAAGCCGGGATTCGGAGAGACCCAGTACTTC. Translation gives CASSLKPGFGETQYF.

The chain combines TRBV7-8 with TRBJ1-2, with D perhaps TRBD1 (5 bases). This CDR3 has 15 residues. V was shortened by 5 bases and J by 4 bases, with 17 bases between the two germline ends. The germline V gene encodes CDR1 SGHVS and CDR2 FQNEAQ. This CDR3 is CASSPHLGEGYGYTF. The CDR3 bases are TGTGCCAGCAGCCCCCACCTGGGGGAGGGCTATGGCTACACCTTC.

The chain has TRBV4-2 and TRBJ1-4; D might be TRBD1 (5 bases). The germline CDR1 and CDR2 sequences are LGHNA and YNFKEQ. Trimming left V 4 bases short and J 5 bases short, with 14 bases between. This CDR3 region has 15 residues. The CDR3 DNA sequence: TGTGCCAGCAGCCCCACAGGTCCGAAAAATGAAAAACTGTTTTTT. Amino acids: CASSPTGPKNEKLFF.

V is TRBV3-1 (or the pseudogene TRBV3-2) and J is TRBJ1-2, with D perhaps matching TRBD1 (5 bases). The V gene's germline CDR1 is LGHDT and CDR2 YNNKEL (reference sequence). The CDR3 has 16 amino acids. The V end was cut by 0 bases, the J end by 8 bases, with 19 bases between. The CDR3 reads CASSQDPRQTQNGYTF. The DNA of the CDR3 is TGTGCCAGCAGCCAAGATCCGAGACAGACTCAGAACGGCTACACCTTC.

The rearrangement links TRBV10-3 to TRBJ1-3; D might be TRBD1 (6 bases). The CDR3 covers 14 residues. Germline CDR1 ENHRY, CDR2 SYGVKD. The V end was cut by 1 base, the J end by 5 bases, with 9 bases between. CDR3 sequence: CAISEFQGRNTIYF. CDR3 in DNA: TGTGCCATCAGTGAGTTCCAGGGGAGAAACACCATATATTTT.

The chain employs TRBV5-6 and TRBJ2-5, with D possibly being TRBD2 (5 bases). With 3 bases removed from V and 4 bases from J, the gap between germline ends came to 19 bases. Germline values: CDR1 SGHDT, CDR2 YYEEEE. This CDR3 is 16 amino acids long. In DNA form, the CDR3 reads TGTGCCAGCAGCTCAATTGAGGGTGGTTTGGGAGAGACCCAGTACTTC. Its translation is CASSSIEGGLGETQYF.